The 28 T cell receptor beta chains given below trace back to one sample, sequenced in a study of T-cell memory formation after mild COVID-19. From the 5' RACE reads, TCRdb called clonotypes with MiXCR, one entry per CDR3 protein. This sample yields hundreds of thousands of distinct CDR3 sequences, of which roughly 17% are seen a single time; roughly 7.7% belongs to the top ten. Sequences were obtained from PBMCs or a T cell subset sorted from them (not recorded which). The receptors originated from an adult woman who had mild COVID-19 (a few samples of this study predate the infection). Cell type and time point are not known.

CDR3 residues: CASTRGVGPQETQYF. CDR3 bases: TGCGCCAGTACTCGGGGGGTCGGTCCCCAAGAGACCCAGTACTTC. This sequence joins TRBV4-1 and TRBJ2-5, with 7 positions matching TRBD2. CDR1 is MGHRA, CDR2 YSYEKL, per germline. The CDR3 covers 15 residues. Trimming at V came to 9 bases and at J to 1 base, leaving 11 bases not matched to a gene.

For the CDR3, the DNA is TGTGCCAGCGGTAGGGAGGGCAATCAGCCCCAGCATTTT. It yields the protein CASGREGNQPQHF. The V call is TRBV28, the J call TRBJ1-5; D gene uncertain. Per germline, CDR1 MDHEN and CDR2 SYDVKM. The CDR3 extends over 13 amino acids. Trimming took 8 bases from V and 2 from J, leaving 10 bases between them. Supplemented by reference TRBV28 and TRBJ1-5, the full variable domain reads DVKVTQSSRYLVKRTGEKVFLECVQDMDHENMFWYRQDPGLGLRLIYFSYDVKMKEKGDIPEGYSVSREKKERFSLILESASTNQTSMYLCASGREGNQPQHFGDGTRLSIL.

The chain recombines TRBV9 with TRBJ1-1; 8 bases fit TRBD1. The J segment lost 3 bases and the V segment lost 5 bases, leaving 6 bases of the junction unmatched. The CDR3 is 14 residues long. CDR1 and CDR2 from the germline V gene are SGDLS and YYNGEE. As DNA, the CDR3 is TGTGCCAGCAGTCGACAGGGGCCCGACACTGAAGCTTTCTTT. It translates to CASSRQGPDTEAFF.

This chain joins TRBV11-1 and TRBJ2-3; D remains unclear. The CDR3 loop spans 13 amino acids. CDR1 is SGHAT and CDR2 is FQDESV in the germline V gene (reference sequence). The V end lost 4 bases, the J end lost 6 bases, and 11 bases lay between the germline ends. CDR3 amino acids: CASSSSLPDTQYF. The CDR3 region has the DNA TGTGCCAGCAGCTCAAGCCTTCCGGATACGCAGTATTTT.

The chain uses TRBV19 and TRBJ1-2, with 9 bases that match TRBD1. Looked up from germline, CDR1 is LNHDA and CDR2 is SQIVND (reference sequence). This CDR3 is 12 amino acids long. The ends lost 7 bases at V and 5 bases at J; junction bases unmatched: 2. The CDR3 DNA follows: TGTGCCAGTACCGACAGGGGGTATGGCTACACCTTC. Encoded protein: CASTDRGYGYTF. Together with reference TRBV19 and TRBJ1-2, the CDR3 gives the full variable domain: DGGITQSPKYLFRKEGQNVTLSCEQNLNHDAMYWYRQDPGQGLRLIYYSQIVNDFQKGDIAEGYSVSREKKESFPLTVTSAQKNPTAFYLCASTDRGYGYTFGSGTRLTVV.

This sequence joins TRBV4-3 and TRBJ2-7, with D possibly TRBD2 on 5 matching bases. Trimming took 1 base from V and 3 from J, leaving 16 bases between them. This CDR3 region has 16 residues. The V gene's germline CDR1 is LGHNA and CDR2 YSLEER. DNA of the CDR3: TGCGCCAGCAGCCAAGGACTACCGTTCCTCCACTACGAGCAGTACTTC. This sequence encodes CASSQGLPFLHYEQYF.

The V gene is TRBV18, the J gene TRBJ2-1, with 8 bases lining up with TRBD1. The J segment lost 3 bases and the V segment lost 1 base, leaving 5 bases of the junction unmatched. Germline V gene lookup returns CDR1 KGHSH and CDR2 LQKENI. CDR3 length: 16 residues. The CDR3 loop is CASSPRRGQVYNEQFF. CDR3 in DNA: TGTGCCAGCTCACCACGTAGGGGACAGGTCTACAATGAGCAGTTCTTC.

The CDR3 DNA sequence: TGCGCCAGCAGCTCGGCCGGACTAGCGGAGACCCAGTACTTC. Its translation is CASSSAGLAETQYF. The chain uses TRBV5-1 and TRBJ2-5; the match to TRBD2 covers 9 bases. The CDR3 is 14 residues long. With V trimmed by 3 bases and J by 5 bases, 5 bases remained unmatched. CDR1 and CDR2 (germline): SGHRS, YFSETQ.

The chain recombines TRBV20-1 with TRBJ2-1; 8 nucleotides line up with TRBD2. With V trimmed by 0 bases and J by 2 bases, 3 bases remained unmatched. CDR3 length: 15 amino acids. CDR1 DFQATT and CDR2 SNEGSKA come from the germline V gene (reference sequence). This CDR3 reads CSARDKAGAYNEQFF. The CDR3 DNA is TGCAGTGCTAGAGATAAAGCGGGAGCCTACAATGAGCAGTTCTTC.

The rearrangement joins TRBV15 to TRBJ2-7, with unresolved D. The CDR3 consists of 14 residues. The V and J ends lost 0 bases and 2 bases respectively, with 8 bases between them. The germline V gene encodes CDR1 LNHNV and CDR2 YYDKDF (reference sequence). The CDR3 is CATSRDLGTYEQYF. CDR3 coding DNA: TGTGCCACCAGCAGAGATTTAGGGACCTACGAGCAGTACTTC.

This clonotype was counted between two and nine times. The J gene is TRBJ2-6, the V gene TRBV29-1, with 7 positions matching TRBD1. The V gene's germline CDR1 is SQVTM and CDR2 ANQGSEA. The CDR3 consists of 16 residues. The V gene end was trimmed by 3 bases and the J gene end by 2 bases; junction bases not matched to a gene: 7. In DNA, the CDR3 is TGCAGCGTTGAGACAGGGCTAGGAGCTGGGGCCAACGTCCTGACTTTC. It codes for CSVETGLGAGANVLTF.

This clonotype appeared a few times. The genes are TRBV10-3 and TRBJ2-1; D might be TRBD2 (7 bases). Trimming shortened V by 2 bases and J by 5 bases, and 13 bases separated the two germline ends. CDR1 ENHRY and CDR2 SYGVKD come from the germline V gene. The CDR3 extends over 15 amino acids. The CDR3 nucleotides are TGTGCCATCAGTGAGATGGGGGGGGCCCACAATGAGCAGTTCTTC. This codes for CAISEMGGAHNEQFF.

The rearrangement uses TRBV3-1 and TRBJ2-2; D gene ambiguous. V shed 0 bases and J shed 11 bases, with 7 bases lying between them. Germline lookup yields CDR1 LGHDT and CDR2 YNNKEL (reference sequence). The CDR3 has 12 amino acids. The DNA of the CDR3 is TGTGCCAGCAGCCAAGATTTTCCTGAGCTGTTTTTT. Translating gives CASSQDFPELFF.

The chain couples TRBV11-3 to TRBJ2-7, with 7 bases aligning to TRBD2. Germline CDR1 reads SGHNT; CDR2 reads YENEEA. Unmatched junction bases numbered 5, after V lost 3 bases and J lost 3 bases. This CDR3 spans 14 amino acids. The CDR3 sequence: CASSFRGVNYEQYF. CDR3 nucleotides: TGTGCCAGCAGCTTCCGGGGGGTAAACTACGAGCAGTACTTC.

The sample holds a few counts of this clonotype. The chain joins TRBV7-9 to TRBJ2-1; D is perhaps TRBD1 (6 bases). The CDR3 consists of 15 residues. The V end was cut by 5 bases, the J end by 3 bases, with 14 bases between. Germline V lookup: CDR1 SEHNR, CDR2 FQNEAQ (reference sequence). CDR3 in amino acids: CASSLTGSLYNEQFF. The CDR3 DNA reads TGTGCCAGCAGCCTGACAGGTTCCCTCTACAATGAGCAGTTCTTC.

This clonotype was found a few times. The chain uses TRBV4-1 and TRBJ2-2, with unresolved D. The ends were cut back, 4 bases at V and 0 bases at J, with 18 bases in the middle. The CDR3 spans 18 residues. From germline, CDR1 is MGHRA and CDR2 YSYEKL. The DNA for the CDR3 is TGCGCCAGCAGCCCCATAGGGATAGCTGGGTCGAACACCGGGGAGCTGTTTTTT. Translation gives CASSPIGIAGSNTGELFF.

The V gene is TRBV20-1, the J gene TRBJ2-7; 8 bases agree with TRBD1. The CDR3 consists of 13 residues. Trimming removed 6 bases from V and 2 bases from J; junction bases left unmatched: 6. Germline-derived CDR1 and CDR2 are DFQATT and SNEGSKA (reference sequence). In DNA, the CDR3 is TGCAGTGCCCGCCGGACAGGGACCTACGAGCAGTACTTC. Translated, it gives CSARRTGTYEQYF.

This clonotype was counted only a few times. This chain connects TRBV20-1 to TRBJ2-1; 9 bases agree with TRBD2. V lost 6 bases and J lost 3; bases outside the gene matches: 12. Germline V gene lookup returns CDR1 DFQATT and CDR2 SNEGSKA (reference sequence). This CDR3 has 16 amino acids. CDR3 in amino acids: CSAPSQASGVYNEQFF. CDR3 nucleotides: TGCAGTGCCCCATCCCAGGCTAGCGGGGTCTACAATGAGCAGTTCTTC.

The V gene is TRBV7-9, the J gene TRBJ1-1; 9 nucleotides align to TRBD1. Germline V CDR1 and CDR2: SEHNR, FQNEAQ (reference sequence). The CDR3 loop spans 16 amino acids. V lost 5 bases to trimming and J lost 7 bases; unmatched junction nucleotides: 14. CDR3 protein: CASSTRTGEQRGEAFF. The CDR3, as DNA: TGTGCCAGCAGCACCAGGACAGGGGAACAAAGGGGTGAAGCTTTCTTT.

This clonotype was counted a few times. The chain is built from TRBV7-6 and TRBJ2-7, with 7 bases identical to TRBD1. Germline CDR1 SGHVS, CDR2 FNYEAQ. This CDR3 is built from 15 residues. The J segment lost 2 bases and the V segment lost 4 bases, leaving 8 bases of the junction unmatched. The CDR3 region has the DNA TGTGCCAGCAGCTCCCGACAGGGAAACACCTACGAGCAGTACTTC. Translated, it gives CASSSRQGNTYEQYF. The whole variable domain, filled in from reference TRBV7-6 and TRBJ2-7, reads GAGVSQSPRYKVTKRGQDVALRCDPISGHVSLYWYRQALGQGPEFLTYFNYEAQQDKSGLPNDRFSAERPEGSISTLTIQRTEQRDSAMYRCASSSRQGNTYEQYFGPGTRLTVT.

The chain joins TRBV6-1 to TRBJ2-7, with D possibly being TRBD2 (6 bases). CDR3 length equals 15 residues. V was clipped by 2 bases and J by 3 bases, with 14 bases between them. CDR1 MNHNS and CDR2 SASEGT come from the germline V gene. The CDR3 is CASSEIGLSLYEQYF. In DNA, the CDR3 is TGTGCCAGCAGTGAAATAGGACTATCCCTCTACGAGCAGTACTTC.

This sequence joins TRBV5-1 and TRBJ1-1; no clear D. V lost 3 bases and J 0 bases, leaving 12 bases between the germline ends. The V gene's germline CDR1 is SGHRS and CDR2 YFSETQ. The CDR3 length is 15 residues. CDR3 DNA sequence: TGCGCCAGCAGCTCGGTCACTGGGTTGAACACTGAAGCTTTCTTT. It translates to CASSSVTGLNTEAFF.

This chain connects TRBV13 to TRBJ2-5; 8 bases are shared with TRBD1. Unmatched junction bases numbered 6, after V lost 5 bases and J lost 4 bases. CDR1 and CDR2 from the germline V gene are PRHDT and FYEKMQ (reference sequence). This CDR3 has 14 residues. The CDR3 bases are TGTGCCAGCAGCATAAGACAGGGGCGAGAGACCCAGTACTTC. Its protein is CASSIRQGRETQYF.

The rearrangement uses TRBV12-3 or TRBV12-4 and TRBJ1-5, with D possibly matching TRBD1 (6 bases). The V end lost 3 bases, the J end lost 5 bases, and 8 bases lay between the germline ends. The CDR3 runs 13 residues. CDR3 DNA sequence: TGTGCCAGCAGTTTCAACAGGGATCAGCCCCAGCATTTT. Protein product: CASSFNRDQPQHF.

The J gene is TRBJ2-3, the V gene TRBV19; possible D gene TRBD2, 6 bases. Germline lookup yields CDR1 LNHDA and CDR2 SQIVND (reference sequence). Trimming stripped 6 bases from V and 4 bases from J, with 17 bases between. The CDR3 covers 15 residues. The CDR3 reads CASRGSGVRPDTQYF. In DNA form, the CDR3 reads TGTGCCAGTAGGGGATCGGGAGTTCGTCCAGATACGCAGTATTTT.

The chain joins TRBV12-3 or TRBV12-4 to TRBJ2-3, with TRBD2 identical over 12 bases. V was clipped by 7 bases and J by 2 bases; unmatched bases: 19. The length of the CDR3 is 20 residues. CDR3 residues: CASTPRTASGRADNTDTQYF. CDR3 nucleotide sequence: TGTGCCAGCACTCCCAGGACCGCTAGCGGGAGGGCCGATAACACAGATACGCAGTATTTT.

This clonotype was recorded many times. The V gene is TRBV12-3 or TRBV12-4, the J gene TRBJ2-7, with D uncertain. Trimming pared 4 bases from V and 4 bases from J, leaving 11 bases between. There are 13 residues in the CDR3. The CDR3 bases are TGTGCCAGCAGTTCCGCCGGCCGTTACGAGCAGTACTTC. This gives the protein CASSSAGRYEQYF.

The chain couples TRBV20-1 to TRBJ1-1; D not resolved. The CDR3 runs 13 residues. Germline V gene lookup returns CDR1 DFQATT and CDR2 SNEGSKA (reference sequence). V was pared by 4 bases and J by 3 bases, with 12 bases between. Here the CDR3 DNA reads TGCAGTGCTAAACCGGGGTCCCACACTGAAGCTTTCTTT. Translated: CSAKPGSHTEAFF.